This T cell receptor (beta chain) appears in the sequencing data of a study of vaccination and CD4 T cells after COVID-19. Study overall: Some control cultures received a CEFX pool, which served as the positive control. Others received an HIV-1 Nef pool or no peptide.

As to this clonotype: As yet, its antigen is unknown.

Study observations and caveats: Convalescent patients saw a median 86.3% of their reactive clones show up only after vaccination.

Indicated time point: late sampling 161 to 241 days after vaccination in a few convalescent patients. Treatment reported: approximately 9-day PBMC culture with coronavirus spike peptide pools or control peptides (ViraFEST assay). Oncomine TCR Beta short-read sequencing was applied to DNA from cultured CD4+ T cells. It was from cultured CD4+ T cells that genomic DNA was extracted. Each CDR3 protein is one row after TCRdb ran MiXCR on the PCR reads. This table has approximately 23,000 distinct CDR3 sequences, 41% appearing once. Germline lookup yields CDR1 DFQATT and CDR2 SNEGSKA (reference sequence). CDR3 length: 13 amino acids. V gave up 1 base and J gave up 3 bases, with 9 bases separating them.

The chain uses TRBV20-1 and TRBJ1-2; D is unclear. This specimen was CD4+ T cells from blood, cultured in vitro, taken about 7 months after SARS-CoV-2 vaccination. The clonotype comes from a human donor who had recovered from COVID-19. The CDR3 coding sequence is TGCAGTGCTAGAGTGAACCTCCACTATGGCTACACCTTC. Protein product: CSARVNLHYGYTF.